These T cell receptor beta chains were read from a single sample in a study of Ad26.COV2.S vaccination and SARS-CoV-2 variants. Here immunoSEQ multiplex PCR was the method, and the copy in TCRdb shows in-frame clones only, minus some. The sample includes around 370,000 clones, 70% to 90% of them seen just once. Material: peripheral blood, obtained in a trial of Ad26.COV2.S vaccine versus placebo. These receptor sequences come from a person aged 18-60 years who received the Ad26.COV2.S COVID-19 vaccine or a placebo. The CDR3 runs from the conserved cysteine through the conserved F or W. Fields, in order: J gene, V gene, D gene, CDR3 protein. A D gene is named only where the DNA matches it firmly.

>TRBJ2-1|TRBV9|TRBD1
CASSVLGDSTYNEQFF
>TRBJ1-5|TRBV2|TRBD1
CASTQTGLNQPQHF
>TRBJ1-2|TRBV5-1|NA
CASSLGNAVDYGYTF
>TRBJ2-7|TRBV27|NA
CASSLKQGTYYEQYF
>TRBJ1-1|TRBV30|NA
CAWILSTEAFF
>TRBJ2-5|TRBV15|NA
CATSRGGSQETQYF
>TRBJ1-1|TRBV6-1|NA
CASSEFSGVNTEAFF
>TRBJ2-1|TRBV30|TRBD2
CAWKVWWSGGSSAYNEQFF
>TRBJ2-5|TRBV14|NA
CASSLAKVAIGETQYF
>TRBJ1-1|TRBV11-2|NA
CASSLNRESTEAFF
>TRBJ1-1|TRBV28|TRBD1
CASSYQGAAGVGGNTEAFF
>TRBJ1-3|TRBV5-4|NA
CASSLDRTGNTIYF
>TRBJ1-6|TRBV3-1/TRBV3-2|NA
CASSQGQGNSPLHF
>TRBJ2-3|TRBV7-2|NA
CASTRTVDTQYF
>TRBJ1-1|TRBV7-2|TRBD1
CASSADRVTEAFF
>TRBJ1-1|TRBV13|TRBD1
CASSSDRGRGMNTEAFF
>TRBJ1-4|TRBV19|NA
CASKREGTWTSEKLFF
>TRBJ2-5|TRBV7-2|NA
CASSLAGRGETQYF
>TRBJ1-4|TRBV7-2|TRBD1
CASSPTGRQGAREKLFF
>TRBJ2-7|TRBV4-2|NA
CASSQEMDGSYEQYF
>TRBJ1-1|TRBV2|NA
CASLKGGMNTEAFF
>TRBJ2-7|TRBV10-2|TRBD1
CASRGDRGFYEQYF
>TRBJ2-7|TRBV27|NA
CASSWGLSYEQYF
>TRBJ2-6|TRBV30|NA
CAWSARDGLSGANVLTF
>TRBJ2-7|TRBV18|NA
CASSYTEQNEQYF
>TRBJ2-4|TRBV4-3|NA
CASSQDRREKNIQYF
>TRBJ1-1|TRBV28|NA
CASSPFLNTEAFF
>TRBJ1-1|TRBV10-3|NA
CAIAPRSGLNTEAFF
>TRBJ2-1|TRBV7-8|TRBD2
CASSLALAGGPAQFNEQFF
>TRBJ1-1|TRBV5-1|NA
CASSTYDISQEAFF
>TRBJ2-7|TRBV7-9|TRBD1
CASSSTTGDSSYEQYF
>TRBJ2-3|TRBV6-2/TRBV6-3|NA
CASSGFVSTDTQYF
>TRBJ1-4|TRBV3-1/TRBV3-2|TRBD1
CASSLNGQDNEKLFF
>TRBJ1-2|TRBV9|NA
CASSVAGQHYGYTF
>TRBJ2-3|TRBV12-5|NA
CASGLWNRVGTDTQYF
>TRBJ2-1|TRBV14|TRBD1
CASSQVDRWGRNEQFF
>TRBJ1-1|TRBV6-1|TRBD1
CASSVRGYPGNTEAFF
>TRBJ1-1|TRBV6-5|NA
CASRAGTVNTEAFF
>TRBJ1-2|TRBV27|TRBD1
CASVDRFYGYTF
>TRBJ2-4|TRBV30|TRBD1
CAWSPGTGSNIQYF
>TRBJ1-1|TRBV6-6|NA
CASTLQGSPEAFF
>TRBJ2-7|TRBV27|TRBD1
CASSLHRGGLEQYF
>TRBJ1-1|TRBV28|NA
CASSLQGREAFF
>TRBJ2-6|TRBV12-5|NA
CASGLPSAGANVLTF
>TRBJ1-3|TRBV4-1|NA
CASSQDRTRRNTIYF
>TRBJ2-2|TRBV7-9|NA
CASSFSVDTGELFF
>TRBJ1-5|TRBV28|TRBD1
CASTYDRAYQPQHF
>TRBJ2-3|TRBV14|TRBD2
CASSQAQTSGSTDTQYF
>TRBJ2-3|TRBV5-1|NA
CASSPPGGADTQYF
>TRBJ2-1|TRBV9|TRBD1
CASSAGTGLSGNEQFF
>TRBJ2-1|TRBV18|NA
CASVAGASYNEQFF
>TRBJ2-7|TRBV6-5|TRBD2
CASSYWEGPYEQYF
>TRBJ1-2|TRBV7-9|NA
CASSLVPEEQYGDGYTF
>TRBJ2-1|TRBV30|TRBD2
CAWDPGLAITDEQFF